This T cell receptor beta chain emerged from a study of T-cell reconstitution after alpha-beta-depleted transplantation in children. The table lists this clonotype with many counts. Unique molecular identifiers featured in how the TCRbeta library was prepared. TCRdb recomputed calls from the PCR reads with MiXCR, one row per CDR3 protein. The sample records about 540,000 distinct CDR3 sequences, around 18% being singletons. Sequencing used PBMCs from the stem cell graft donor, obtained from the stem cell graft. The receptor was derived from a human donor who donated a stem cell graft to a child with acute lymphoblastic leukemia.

CDR3 nucleotide sequence: TGTGCCAGCAGTTTCGGCAGCGACTACGAGCAGTACTTC. Amino acids: CASSFGSDYEQYF. The chain recombines TRBV12-3 or TRBV12-4 with TRBJ2-7; D not certain. The CDR3 consists of 13 residues. The ends were cut back, 3 bases at V and 3 bases at J, with 9 bases in the middle.